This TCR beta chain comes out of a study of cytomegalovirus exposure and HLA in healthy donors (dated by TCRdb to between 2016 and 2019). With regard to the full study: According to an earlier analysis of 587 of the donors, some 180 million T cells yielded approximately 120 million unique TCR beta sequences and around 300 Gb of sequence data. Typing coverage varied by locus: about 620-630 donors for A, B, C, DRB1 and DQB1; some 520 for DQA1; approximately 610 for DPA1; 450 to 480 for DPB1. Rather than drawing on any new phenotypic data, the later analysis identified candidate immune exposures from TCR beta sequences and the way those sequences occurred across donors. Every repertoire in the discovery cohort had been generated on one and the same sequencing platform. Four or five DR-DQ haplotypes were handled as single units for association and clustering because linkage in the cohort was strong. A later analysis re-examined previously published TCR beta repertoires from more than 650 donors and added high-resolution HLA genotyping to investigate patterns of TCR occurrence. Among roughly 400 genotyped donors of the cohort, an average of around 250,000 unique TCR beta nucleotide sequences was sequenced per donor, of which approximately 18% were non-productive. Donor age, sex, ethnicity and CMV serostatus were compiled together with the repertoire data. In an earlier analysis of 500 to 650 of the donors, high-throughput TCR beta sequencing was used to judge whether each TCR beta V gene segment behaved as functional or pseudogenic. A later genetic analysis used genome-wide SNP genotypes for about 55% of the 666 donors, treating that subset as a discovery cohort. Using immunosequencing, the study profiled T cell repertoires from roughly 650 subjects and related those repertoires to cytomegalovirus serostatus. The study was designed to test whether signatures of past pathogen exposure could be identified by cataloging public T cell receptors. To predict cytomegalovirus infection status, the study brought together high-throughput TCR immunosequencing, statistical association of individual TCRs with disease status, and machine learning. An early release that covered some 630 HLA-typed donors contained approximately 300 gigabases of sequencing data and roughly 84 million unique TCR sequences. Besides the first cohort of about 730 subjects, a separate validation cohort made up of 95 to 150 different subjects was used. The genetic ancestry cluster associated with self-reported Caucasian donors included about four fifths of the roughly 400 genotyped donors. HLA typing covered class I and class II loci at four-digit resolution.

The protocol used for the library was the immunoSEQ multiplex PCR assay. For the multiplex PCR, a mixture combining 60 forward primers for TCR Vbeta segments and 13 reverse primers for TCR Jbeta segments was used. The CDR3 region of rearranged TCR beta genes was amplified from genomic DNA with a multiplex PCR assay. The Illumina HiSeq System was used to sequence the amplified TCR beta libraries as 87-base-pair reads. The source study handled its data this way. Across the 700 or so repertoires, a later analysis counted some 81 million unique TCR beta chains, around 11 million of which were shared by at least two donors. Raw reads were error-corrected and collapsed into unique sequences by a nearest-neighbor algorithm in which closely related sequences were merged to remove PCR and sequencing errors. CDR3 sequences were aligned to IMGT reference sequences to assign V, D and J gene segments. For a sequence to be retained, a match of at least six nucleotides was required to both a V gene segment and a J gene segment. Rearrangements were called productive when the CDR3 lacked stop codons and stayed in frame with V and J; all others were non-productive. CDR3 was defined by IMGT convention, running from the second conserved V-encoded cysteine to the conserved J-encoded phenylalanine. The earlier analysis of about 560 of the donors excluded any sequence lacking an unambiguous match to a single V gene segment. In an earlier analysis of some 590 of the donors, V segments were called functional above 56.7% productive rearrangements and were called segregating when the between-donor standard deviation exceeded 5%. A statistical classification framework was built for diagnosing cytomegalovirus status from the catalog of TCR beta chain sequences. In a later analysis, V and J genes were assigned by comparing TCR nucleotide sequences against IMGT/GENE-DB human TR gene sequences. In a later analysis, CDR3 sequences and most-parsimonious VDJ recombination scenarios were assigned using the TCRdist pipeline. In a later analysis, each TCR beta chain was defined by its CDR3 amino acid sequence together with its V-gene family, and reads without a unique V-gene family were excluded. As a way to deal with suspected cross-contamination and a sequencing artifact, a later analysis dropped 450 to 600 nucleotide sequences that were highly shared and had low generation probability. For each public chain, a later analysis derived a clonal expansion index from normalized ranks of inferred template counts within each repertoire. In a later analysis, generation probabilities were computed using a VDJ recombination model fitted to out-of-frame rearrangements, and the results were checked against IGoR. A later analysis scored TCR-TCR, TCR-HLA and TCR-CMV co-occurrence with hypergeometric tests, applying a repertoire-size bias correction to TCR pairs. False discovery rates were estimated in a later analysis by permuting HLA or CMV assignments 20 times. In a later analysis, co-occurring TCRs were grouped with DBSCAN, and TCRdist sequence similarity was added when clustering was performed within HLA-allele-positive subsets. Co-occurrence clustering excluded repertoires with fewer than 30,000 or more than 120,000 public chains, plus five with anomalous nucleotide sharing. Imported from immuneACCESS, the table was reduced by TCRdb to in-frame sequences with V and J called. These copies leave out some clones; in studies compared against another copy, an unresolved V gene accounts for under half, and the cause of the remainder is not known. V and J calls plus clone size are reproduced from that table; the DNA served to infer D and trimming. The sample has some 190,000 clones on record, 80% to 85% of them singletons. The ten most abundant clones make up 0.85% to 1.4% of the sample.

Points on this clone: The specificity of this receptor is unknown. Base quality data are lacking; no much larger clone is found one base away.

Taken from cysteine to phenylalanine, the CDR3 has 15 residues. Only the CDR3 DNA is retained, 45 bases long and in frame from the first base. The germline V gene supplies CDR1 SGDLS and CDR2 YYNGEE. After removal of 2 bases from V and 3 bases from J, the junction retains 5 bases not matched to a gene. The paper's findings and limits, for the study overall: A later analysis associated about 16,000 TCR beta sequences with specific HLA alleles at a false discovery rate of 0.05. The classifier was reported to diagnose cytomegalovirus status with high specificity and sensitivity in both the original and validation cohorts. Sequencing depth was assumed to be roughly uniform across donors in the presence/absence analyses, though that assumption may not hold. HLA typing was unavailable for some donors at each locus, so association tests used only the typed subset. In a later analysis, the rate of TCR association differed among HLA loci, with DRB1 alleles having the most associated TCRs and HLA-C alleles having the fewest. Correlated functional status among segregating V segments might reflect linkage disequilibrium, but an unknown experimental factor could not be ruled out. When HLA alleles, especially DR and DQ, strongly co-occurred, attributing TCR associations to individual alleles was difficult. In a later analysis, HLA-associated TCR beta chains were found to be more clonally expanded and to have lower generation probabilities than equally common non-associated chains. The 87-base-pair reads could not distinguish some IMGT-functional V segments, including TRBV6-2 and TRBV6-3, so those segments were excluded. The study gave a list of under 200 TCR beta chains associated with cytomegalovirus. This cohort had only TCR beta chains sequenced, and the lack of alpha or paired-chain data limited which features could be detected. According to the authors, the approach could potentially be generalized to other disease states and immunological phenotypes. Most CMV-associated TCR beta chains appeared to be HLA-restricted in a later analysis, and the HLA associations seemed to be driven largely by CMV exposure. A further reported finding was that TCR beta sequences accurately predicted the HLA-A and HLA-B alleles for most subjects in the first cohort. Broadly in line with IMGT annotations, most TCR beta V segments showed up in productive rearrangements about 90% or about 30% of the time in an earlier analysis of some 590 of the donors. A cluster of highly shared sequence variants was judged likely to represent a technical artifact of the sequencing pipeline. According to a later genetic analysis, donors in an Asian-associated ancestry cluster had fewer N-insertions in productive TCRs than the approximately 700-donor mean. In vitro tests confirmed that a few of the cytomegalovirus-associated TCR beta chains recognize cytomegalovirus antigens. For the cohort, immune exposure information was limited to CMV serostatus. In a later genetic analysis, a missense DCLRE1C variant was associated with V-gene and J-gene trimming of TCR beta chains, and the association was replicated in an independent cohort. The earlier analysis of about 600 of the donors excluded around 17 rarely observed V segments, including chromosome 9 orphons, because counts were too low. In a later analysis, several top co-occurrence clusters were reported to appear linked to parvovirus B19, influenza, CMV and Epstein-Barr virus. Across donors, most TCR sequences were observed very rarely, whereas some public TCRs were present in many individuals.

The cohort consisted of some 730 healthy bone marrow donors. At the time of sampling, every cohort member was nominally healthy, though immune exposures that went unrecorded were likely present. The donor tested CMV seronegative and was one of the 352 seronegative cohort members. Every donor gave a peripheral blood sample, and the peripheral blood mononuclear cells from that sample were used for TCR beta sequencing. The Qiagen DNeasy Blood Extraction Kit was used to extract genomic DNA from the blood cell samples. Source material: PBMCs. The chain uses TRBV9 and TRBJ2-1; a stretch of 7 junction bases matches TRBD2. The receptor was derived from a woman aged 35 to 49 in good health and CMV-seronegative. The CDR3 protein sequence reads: CASSVVGTNYNEQFF. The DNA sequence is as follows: TGTGCCAGCAGCGTTGTTGGGACTAACTACAATGAGCAGTTCTTC.